This T cell receptor (beta chain) was identified during a study of shared clonotypes between healthy human individuals. Overall study findings and caveats: The sampled material consisted only of blood, and tissue repertoires are likely to differ.

Adult donors, all healthy and HIV-negative, had no recent acute infections or vaccinations. Every one of the donors was a Caucasian adult that lived in Nashville, Tennessee. Every subset's genomic DNA went evenly onto several immunoSEQ plates. Data came from immunoSEQ multiplex PCR; TCRdb stores just in-frame clones and leaves some out. This table has some 470,000 clones, about 82% appearing once. V gave up 5 bases and J gave up 7 bases; unmatched junction bases: 10. Germline CDR1 SGHDN, CDR2 FVKESK. The CDR3 consists of 14 residues. As for this clone: Its antigen is unknown.

The chain carries TRBV14 and TRBJ1-2; 7 nucleotides match TRBD1. Specimen: PBMCs. The source of this sequence is a woman in her forties in good health. Some clones in this sample may be carry-over from other donors' samples. CDR3 DNA sequence: TGTGCCAGCAGCATGCAGGGGGGCTTAGGTGGCTACACCTTC. Protein sequence: CASSMQGGLGGYTF.